The entry that follows covers one T cell receptor (beta chain) sequence. The antigen it recognizes is unknown. Per-base qualities were not stored, and no clone one base away is much larger. This sample was included in a study of cytomegalovirus exposure and HLA in healthy donors listed by TCRdb under 2017. Describing the broader study: An earlier analysis of approximately 550 of the donors reported 250 to 300 Gb of sequence data and some 120 million unique TCR beta sequences from about 179 million T cells. HLA typing included class I and class II loci at four-digit resolution. Among around 400 genotyped donors of the cohort, an average of approximately 240,000 unique TCR beta nucleotide sequences was sequenced per donor, of which about 19% were non-productive. A later analysis re-analyzed previously published TCR beta repertoires from hundreds of donors and added high-resolution HLA genotyping to study TCR occurrence patterns. An earlier analysis of around 540 of the donors applied high-throughput TCR beta sequencing to assess whether each TCR beta V gene segment acted as functional or pseudogenic. A later genetic analysis used genome-wide SNP genotypes for about 65% of the 666 donors, treating that subset as a discovery cohort. In the later analysis, no new phenotypic data were used to find candidate immune exposures; instead, reliance was placed on TCR beta sequences and their occurrence across donors. The study aimed to test whether cataloging public T cell receptors could reveal signatures of past pathogen exposure. Alongside the repertoire data, information on donor age, sex, ethnicity and CMV serostatus was compiled. Roughly five DR-DQ haplotypes were handled as single units for association and clustering, since linkage in the cohort was strong. The study combined high-throughput TCR immunosequencing, statistical association of individual TCRs with disease status, and machine learning to predict cytomegalovirus infection status. About 320 gigabases of sequencing data and approximately 80 million unique TCR sequences were included in an early release covering several hundred HLA-typed donors. The T cell repertoires of several hundred subjects were profiled by immunosequencing and related to cytomegalovirus serostatus. All discovery cohort repertoires had been generated using a single sequencing platform. Besides the first cohort of 500 to 700 subjects, a separate validation cohort made up of over a hundred different subjects was used. Typing coverage varied by locus: roughly 629-640 donors for A, B, C, DRB1 and DQB1; some 520 for DQA1; more than 600 for DPA1; some 470 for DPB1. Of the approximately 400 genotyped donors, roughly 80% were placed in the genetic ancestry cluster associated with self-reported Caucasian donors.

The library was built by means of the immunoSEQ multiplex PCR assay. For the multiplex PCR, a mixture combining 60 forward primers for TCR Vbeta segments and 13 reverse primers for TCR Jbeta segments was used. The CDR3 region of rearranged TCR beta genes was amplified from genomic DNA by a multiplex PCR assay. The Illumina HiSeq System was used to sequence the amplified TCR beta libraries as 87-base-pair reads. The source study handled its data this way. In a later analysis, 80 million or so unique TCR beta chains were counted across the 500 to 850 repertoires, and roughly 11 million of these chains were shared by at least two donors. Raw reads were error-corrected and collapsed into unique sequences with a nearest-neighbor algorithm that merged closely related sequences to remove PCR and sequencing errors. To assign V, D and J gene segments, CDR3 sequences were aligned to IMGT reference sequences. For a sequence to be retained, a match of at least six nucleotides to both a V gene segment and a J gene segment was required. Rearrangements were classified as productive when the CDR3 lacked stop codons and remained in frame with V and J, and all other rearrangements were classified as non-productive. Following IMGT convention, CDR3 was defined as the stretch from the second conserved V-encoded cysteine up to the conserved J-encoded phenylalanine. Sequences without an unambiguous match to a single V gene segment were excluded from the earlier analysis of about 600 of the donors. An earlier analysis of 500 to 600 of the donors classified V segments as functional when productive rearrangements were above 56.7% and as segregating when the standard deviation between donors was above 5%. A statistical classification framework was built for diagnosing cytomegalovirus status from the catalog of TCR beta chain sequences. In a later analysis, TCR nucleotide sequences were compared against IMGT/GENE-DB human TR gene sequences so that V and J genes could be assigned. Using the TCRdist pipeline, a later analysis assigned CDR3 sequences along with most-parsimonious VDJ recombination scenarios. In a later analysis, each TCR beta chain was defined by its CDR3 amino acid sequence together with its V-gene family, and reads without a unique V-gene family were excluded. As a way to deal with suspected cross-contamination and a sequencing artifact, a later analysis dropped over 550 nucleotide sequences that were highly shared and had low generation probability. A later analysis calculated a clonal expansion index for each public chain from normalized within-repertoire ranks of inferred template counts. In a later analysis, generation probabilities were computed using a VDJ recombination model fitted to out-of-frame rearrangements, and the results were checked against IGoR. A later analysis scored TCR-TCR, TCR-HLA and TCR-CMV co-occurrence with hypergeometric tests, applying a repertoire-size bias correction to TCR pairs. To estimate false discovery rates, a later analysis permuted the HLA or CMV assignments 20 times. In a later analysis, co-occurring TCRs were grouped with DBSCAN, and TCRdist sequence similarity was added when clustering was performed within HLA-allele-positive subsets. Co-occurrence clustering excluded repertoires with fewer than 30,000 or more than 120,000 public chains, plus five with anomalous nucleotide sharing. The source is immuneACCESS, and TCRdb retained only in-frame sequences with V and J called. Part of the clones is not carried over; for the studies checked, unresolved V genes explain less than half of this, and the remainder is unexplained. That table gives V, J and clone size, and the DNA gave D and trimming. For this sample the table gives fewer than 90,000 clones, of which roughly 79% were detected only once. Jointly, the top ten make up about 6% of the sample.

Broad study findings and their caveats: Compared with the roughly 700-donor mean, donors in an Asian-associated ancestry cluster had fewer N-insertions in productive TCRs, according to a later genetic analysis. According to a later analysis, parvovirus B19, influenza, CMV and Epstein-Barr virus appeared linked to several top co-occurrence clusters. Presence/absence analyses assumed roughly uniform sequencing depth across donors, an assumption that may not hold. A later analysis associated 16,951 TCR beta sequences with specific HLA alleles at a false discovery rate of 0.05. A further reported finding was that TCR beta sequences accurately predicted the HLA-A and HLA-B alleles for most subjects in the first cohort. HLA typing was unavailable for some donors at each locus, so association tests used only the typed subset. In a later analysis, HLA-associated TCR beta chains were found to be more clonally expanded and to have lower generation probabilities than equally common non-associated chains. In the study, about 150 TCR beta chains were listed as associated with cytomegalovirus. The classifier was reported to diagnose cytomegalovirus status with high specificity and sensitivity in both the original cohort and the validation cohort. Linkage disequilibrium might explain the correlated functional status among segregating V segments, but an unknown experimental factor could not be ruled out. Across donors, most TCR sequences were observed very rarely, whereas some public TCRs were present in many individuals. V-gene and J-gene trimming of TCR beta chains was associated with a missense DCLRE1C variant in a later genetic analysis, and the association was replicated in an independent cohort. The authors suggested that the approach could potentially be extended to other disease states and immunological phenotypes. Broadly in line with IMGT annotations, most TCR beta V segments showed up in productive rearrangements about 87% or about 30% of the time in an earlier analysis of some 590 of the donors. Immune exposure information for the cohort was limited to CMV serostatus. The earlier analysis of approximately 540 of the donors excluded seventeen rarely observed V segments, including chromosome 9 orphons, because counts were too low. Strong co-occurrence of HLA alleles, especially DR and DQ, made assigning TCR associations to individual alleles difficult. A group of highly shared sequence variants was considered likely to be a technical artifact of the sequencing pipeline. In a later analysis, most CMV-associated TCR beta chains were found to appear HLA-restricted, with HLA associations seemingly driven largely by CMV exposure. In this cohort, only TCR beta chains were sequenced, and detectable features were limited by the absence of alpha or paired-chain data. In a later analysis, TCR association rates were found to vary across HLA loci, with the most associated TCRs seen for DRB1 alleles and the fewest for HLA-C alleles. A few of the identified cytomegalovirus-associated TCR beta chains were confirmed in vitro to be specific for cytomegalovirus antigens.

The cohort consisted of 666 healthy bone marrow donors. At the time of sampling, all cohort members were nominally healthy, though unrecorded immune exposures were likely present. The donor was CMV seronegative and was included in the group of a few hundred seronegative cohort members. A peripheral blood sample was collected from each donor, and TCR beta sequencing was performed on peripheral blood mononuclear cells. The Qiagen DNeasy Blood Extraction Kit was used to extract genomic DNA from the blood cell samples. Sequencing used PBMCs. The receptor was isolated from a female donor in good health and CMV-seronegative.

This receptor has the CDR3 CASQPYDRVGDTQYF. In nucleotides, the sequence is TGTGCCAGCCAACCCTATGACAGGGTTGGAGATACGCAGTATTTT. The sequence links TRBV2 to TRBJ2-3; the junction holds 7 bases that match TRBD1. V ends up 8 bases short and J 5 bases short, with an unmatched junction base count of 13. CDR1 is given as SNHLY and CDR2 as FYNNEI, both from the germline V gene. The CDR3 sequence holds 15 residues, the cysteine and phenylalanine included. Of all the DNA, just the CDR3 is kept, 45 bases in frame from base 1.